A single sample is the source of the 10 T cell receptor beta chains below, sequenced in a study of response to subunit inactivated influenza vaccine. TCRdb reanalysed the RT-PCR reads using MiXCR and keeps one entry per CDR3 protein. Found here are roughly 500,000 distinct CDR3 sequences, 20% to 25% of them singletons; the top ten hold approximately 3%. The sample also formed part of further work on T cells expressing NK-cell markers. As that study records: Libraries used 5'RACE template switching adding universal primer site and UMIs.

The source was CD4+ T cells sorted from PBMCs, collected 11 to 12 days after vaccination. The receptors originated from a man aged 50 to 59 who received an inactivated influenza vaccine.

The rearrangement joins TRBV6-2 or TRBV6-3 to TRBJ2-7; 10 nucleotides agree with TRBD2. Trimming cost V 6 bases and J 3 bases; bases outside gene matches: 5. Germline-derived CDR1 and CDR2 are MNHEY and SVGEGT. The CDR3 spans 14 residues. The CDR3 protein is CASSSSGRIYEQYF. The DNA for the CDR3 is TGTGCCAGCAGCTCTAGCGGGAGAATCTACGAGCAGTACTTC.

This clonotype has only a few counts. The CDR3, as DNA: TGTGCCAGCAGTGGCAGCACCCCTGGGGCTGAAGCTTTCTTT. This gives the protein CASSGSTPGAEAFF. The V gene is TRBV2, the J gene TRBJ1-1, with D unclear. Germline lookup yields CDR1 SNHLY and CDR2 FYNNEI. This CDR3 is 14 amino acids long. Deletions cut 4 bases from V and 6 bases from J, with 15 bases between.

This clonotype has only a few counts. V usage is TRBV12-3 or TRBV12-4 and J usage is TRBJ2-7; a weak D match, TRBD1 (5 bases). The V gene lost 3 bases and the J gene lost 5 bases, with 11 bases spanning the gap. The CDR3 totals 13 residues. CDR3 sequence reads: CASSLERGNEQYF. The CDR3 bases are TGTGCCAGCAGTTTGGAAAGGGGCAACGAGCAGTACTTC.

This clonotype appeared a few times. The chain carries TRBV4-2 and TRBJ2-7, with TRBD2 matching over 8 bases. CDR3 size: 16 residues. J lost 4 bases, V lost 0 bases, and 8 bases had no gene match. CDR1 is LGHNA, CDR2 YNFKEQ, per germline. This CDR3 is CASSQDKAGGAYEQYF. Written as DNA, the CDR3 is TGTGCCAGCAGCCAAGATAAGGCCGGGGGGGCTTACGAGCAGTACTTC.

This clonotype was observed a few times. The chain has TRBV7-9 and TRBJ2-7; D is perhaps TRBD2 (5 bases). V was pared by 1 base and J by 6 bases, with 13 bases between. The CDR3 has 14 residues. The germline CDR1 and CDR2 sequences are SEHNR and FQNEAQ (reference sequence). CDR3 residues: CASSLDTRRFEQYF. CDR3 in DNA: TGTGCCAGCAGCTTAGATACTAGAAGGTTCGAGCAGTACTTC.

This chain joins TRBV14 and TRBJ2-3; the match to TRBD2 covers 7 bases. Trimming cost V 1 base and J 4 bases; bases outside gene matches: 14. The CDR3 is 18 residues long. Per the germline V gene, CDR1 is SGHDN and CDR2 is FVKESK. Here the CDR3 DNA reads TGTGCCAGCAGCCAAGGTTTAGGACGACTAGCTGTCCCAGATACGCAGTATTTT. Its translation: CASSQGLGRLAVPDTQYF.

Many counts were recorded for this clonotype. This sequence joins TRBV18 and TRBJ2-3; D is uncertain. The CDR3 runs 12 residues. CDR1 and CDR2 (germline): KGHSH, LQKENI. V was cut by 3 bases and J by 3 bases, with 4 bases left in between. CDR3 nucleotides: TGTGCCAGCTCACCGAGTACAGATACGCAGTATTTT. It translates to CASSPSTDTQYF. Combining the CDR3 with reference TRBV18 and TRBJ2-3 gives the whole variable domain NAGVMQNPRHLVRRRGQEARLRCSPMKGHSHVYWYRQLPEEGLKFMVYLQKENIIDESGMPKERFSAEFPKEGPSILRIQQVVRGDSAAYFCASSPSTDTQYFGPGTRLTVL.

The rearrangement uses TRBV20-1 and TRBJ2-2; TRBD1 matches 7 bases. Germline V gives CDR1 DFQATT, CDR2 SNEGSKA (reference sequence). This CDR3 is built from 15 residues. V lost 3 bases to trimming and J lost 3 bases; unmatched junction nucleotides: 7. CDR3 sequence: CSASKMRGHTGELFF. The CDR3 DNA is TGCAGTGCTAGTAAAATGAGGGGGCACACCGGGGAGCTGTTTTTT.

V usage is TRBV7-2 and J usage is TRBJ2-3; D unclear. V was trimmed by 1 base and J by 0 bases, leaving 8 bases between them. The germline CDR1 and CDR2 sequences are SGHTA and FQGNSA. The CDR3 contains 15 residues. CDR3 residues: CASSLEFLSTDTQYF. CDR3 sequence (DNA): TGTGCCAGCAGCTTAGAGTTCCTCAGCACAGATACGCAGTATTTT.

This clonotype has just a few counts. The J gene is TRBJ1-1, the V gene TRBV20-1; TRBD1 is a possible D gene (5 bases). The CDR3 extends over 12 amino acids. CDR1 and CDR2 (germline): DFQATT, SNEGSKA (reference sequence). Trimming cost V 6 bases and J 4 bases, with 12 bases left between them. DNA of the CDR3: TGCAGTGCGCTGTGGGGGTTCACTGAAGCTTTCTTT. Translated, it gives CSALWGFTEAFF.